The 20 T cell receptor beta chains reported below all come from one sample, sequenced in a study of blood T cell repertoires in COVID-19. Using immunoSEQ multiplex PCR, the repertoire was profiled, and TCRdb retains in-frame clones only, with some absent. Here the sample spans roughly 150,000 clones, over 90% being singletons. The material sequenced was peripheral blood. All receptors come from a woman aged 55 to 70 with COVID-19, enrolled during active disease.

J is TRBJ2-7 and V is TRBV10-3; the D gene is possibly TRBD1 (6 bases). Trimming pared 10 bases from V and 2 bases from J, leaving 15 bases between. CDR1 and CDR2 from the germline V gene are ENHRY and SYGVKD. This CDR3 is 13 amino acids long. The CDR3 DNA reads as TGTGCCACGATAGGGGGTGTTACCTACGAGCAGTACTTC. It encodes CATIGGVTYEQYF.

This clone was seen once. The CDR3 spells CASSLGLEPYEQYF. In DNA, the CDR3 is TGTGCCAGCAGCTTAGGCCTGGAGCCCTACGAGCAGTACTTC. This chain connects TRBV13 to TRBJ2-7; D not resolved. The CDR3 consists of 14 residues. CDR1 is PRHDT, CDR2 FYEKMQ, per germline (reference sequence). The V gene lost 0 bases and the J gene lost 2 bases, with 8 bases spanning the gap.

The chain links TRBV5-6 to TRBJ1-5, with D possibly TRBD1 on 5 matching bases. The CDR3 runs to 14 residues. V shed 1 base and J shed 3 bases, with 8 bases lying between them. Per germline, CDR1 SGHDT and CDR2 YYEEEE. This chain's CDR3 is CASSLRQHNQPQHF. The DNA for the CDR3 is TGTGCCAGCAGCTTGCGACAGCACAATCAGCCCCAGCATTTT.

The chain employs TRBV5-4 and TRBJ2-3, with 8 bases matching TRBD1. The CDR3 sequence is 15 residues long. Germline CDR1 is SGHNT and CDR2 is YYREEE (reference sequence). Trimming cost V 2 bases and J 1 base; bases outside gene matches: 3. The CDR3: CASSFGQGGTDTQYF. Written as DNA, the CDR3 is TGTGCCAGCAGCTTCGGACAGGGCGGCACAGATACGCAGTATTTT.

This chain links TRBV5-1 with TRBJ2-7; TRBD1 matches at 7 bases. After removal of 4 bases from V and 3 bases from J, the junction contained 7 bases not matched to a gene. Germline lookup yields CDR1 SGHRS and CDR2 YFSETQ. This CDR3 is 14 amino acids long. As DNA, the CDR3 is TGCGCCAGCAGCCTGGACAGGTCCGGCTACGAGCAGTACTTC. Its protein product is CASSLDRSGYEQYF. Combining the CDR3 with reference TRBV5-1 and TRBJ2-7 gives the whole variable domain KAGVTQTPRYLIKTRGQQVTLSCSPISGHRSVSWYQQTPGQGLQFLFEYFSETQRNKGNFPGRFSGRQFSNSRSEMNVSTLELGDSALYLCASSLDRSGYEQYFGPGTRLTVT.

J is TRBJ1-6 and V is TRBV6-2 or TRBV6-3; 7 bases align to TRBD1. This CDR3 has 16 residues. Losses at the gene ends were 6 bases for V and 7 bases for J; bases not matched to a gene: 12. The germline gives CDR1 MNHEY, CDR2 SVGEGT. The CDR3 region has the DNA TGTGCCAGCAGATACAGGGGAACGCGGTGGAATTCACCCCTCCACTTT. This gives the protein CASRYRGTRWNSPLHF.

The chain uses TRBV5-6 and TRBJ1-2, with 7 bases that match TRBD1. In germline, CDR1 is SGHDT, CDR2 YYEEEE. Germline trimming cut 3 bases from V and 7 bases from J; bases unmatched to any gene: 3. CDR3 size: 12 residues. Here the CDR3 reads CASSYWDSGYTF. The CDR3 DNA reads TGTGCCAGCAGCTACTGGGACAGTGGCTACACCTTC.

The J gene is TRBJ1-2, the V gene TRBV5-6; possible D gene TRBD1, 5 bases. Deletions cut 0 bases from V and 2 bases from J, with 5 bases between. Germline CDR1 and CDR2: SGHDT and YYEEEE. CDR3 length equals 13 residues. The CDR3 sequence: CASSLDRNYGYTF. DNA for the CDR3: TGTGCCAGCAGCTTGGACAGGAACTATGGCTACACCTTC.

The J gene is TRBJ2-2, the V gene TRBV19; D ambiguous. The CDR3 is 14 residues long. CDR1 and CDR2 from the germline V gene are LNHDA and SQIVND (reference sequence). Trimming removed 4 bases from V and 2 bases from J, with 8 bases in between. CDR3 nucleotide sequence: TGTGCCAGTAGTACTCAGATAAACACCGGGGAGCTGTTTTTT. Protein product: CASSTQINTGELFF.

This rearrangement joins TRBV24-1 to TRBJ2-1, with 12 bases aligning to TRBD1. The length of the CDR3 is 14 residues. Germline CDR1 KGHDR, CDR2 SFDVKD. After removal of 9 bases from V and 8 bases from J, the junction contained 7 bases not matched to a gene. CDR3: CATGPRDRGHEQFF. The CDR3 nucleotides read TGTGCCACCGGGCCGCGGGACAGGGGGCATGAGCAGTTCTTC.

This CDR3 reads CASSDPGLAKNIQYF. CDR3 bases: TGTGCCAGCAGTGATCCGGGACTAGCCAAAAACATTCAGTACTTC. The chain recombines TRBV2 with TRBJ2-4, with D tentatively TRBD2 (6 bases). V was shortened by 3 bases and J by 0 bases, with 9 bases between the two germline ends. This CDR3 has 15 residues. The germline gives CDR1 SNHLY, CDR2 FYNNEI.

In regard to this clone: In the same sample, other DNA sequences code for this CDR3. The chain joins TRBV7-2 to TRBJ2-7, with 8 bases lining up with TRBD1. The junction had 2 bases not matched to a gene; V was cut back by 5 bases and J by 2 bases. Germline V gene sequence: CDR1 SGHTA, CDR2 FQGNSA. The CDR3 totals 13 residues. The CDR3 DNA follows: TGTGCCAGCAGCCGGACAGGGCCCTACGAGCAGTACTTC. This codes for CASSRTGPYEQYF.

This rearrangement joins TRBV9 to TRBJ2-3; D remains unclear. V was trimmed by 2 bases and J by 2 bases, leaving 9 bases between them. Germline V lookup: CDR1 SGDLS, CDR2 YYNGEE. The CDR3 runs 14 residues. The CDR3 bases are TGTGCCAGCAGCGTGGAGCCTAACACAGATACGCAGTATTTT. Translated: CASSVEPNTDTQYF.

The rearrangement uses TRBV19 and TRBJ2-1; D may be TRBD2 (7 bases). The germline V gene encodes CDR1 LNHDA and CDR2 SQIVND (reference sequence). Trimming left V 1 base short and J 6 bases short, with 13 bases between. The CDR3 is made up of 15 amino acids. DNA for the CDR3: TGTGCCAGTAGTATAGCTAGGGGGGGCGGCAATGAGCAGTTCTTC. Translated: CASSIARGGGNEQFF.

The rearrangement joins TRBV7-9 to TRBJ1-4, with D perhaps matching TRBD1 (5 bases). The CDR3 is made up of 13 amino acids. Germline CDR1 and CDR2: SEHNR and FQNEAQ (reference sequence). Trimming shortened V by 4 bases and J by 6 bases, and 9 bases separated the two germline ends. CDR3 in DNA: TGTGCCAGCAGCTCGACAGAAGATGAAAAACTGTTTTTT. It codes for CASSSTEDEKLFF. Together with reference TRBV7-9 and TRBJ1-4, the CDR3 gives the full variable domain: DTGVSQNPRHKITKRGQNVTFRCDPISEHNRLYWYRQTLGQGPEFLTYFQNEAQLEKSRLLSDRFSAERPKGSFSTLEIQRTEQGDSAMYLCASSSTEDEKLFFGSGTQLSVL.

The chain uses TRBV5-1 and TRBJ2-5, with 8 bases aligning to TRBD1. The germline V gene has CDR1 SGHRS and CDR2 YFSETQ. Losses at the gene ends were 0 bases for V and 5 bases for J; bases not matched to a gene: 6. The CDR3 consists of 15 residues. Here the CDR3 DNA reads TGCGCCAGCAGCTTGGGCAGGGGGCAATCCGAGACCCAGTACTTC. Amino acids: CASSLGRGQSETQYF.

The J gene is TRBJ2-6, the V gene TRBV5-1; D gene ambiguous. Trimming left V 4 bases short and J 2 bases short, with 13 bases between. The CDR3 is 16 residues long. Germline-derived CDR1 and CDR2 are SGHRS and YFSETQ. The CDR3 is CASSVGGPAGANVLTF. DNA for the CDR3: TGCGCCAGCAGCGTAGGCGGCCCCGCTGGGGCCAACGTCCTGACTTTC.

V and J are TRBV18 and TRBJ1-2, with 9 bases identical to TRBD1. V lost 3 bases to trimming and J lost 6 bases; unmatched junction nucleotides: 11. Germline lookup yields CDR1 KGHSH and CDR2 LQKENI. CDR3 length: 16 residues. DNA of the CDR3: TGTGCCAGCTCACCTGCGGAAGGGACAGGGTTTGATGGCTACACCTTC. This codes for CASSPAEGTGFDGYTF.

CDR3 loop: CARGQGRTEAFF. CDR3 nucleotide sequence: TGTGCCAGGGGACAGGGGAGGACTGAAGCTTTCTTT. This chain connects TRBV2 to TRBJ1-1; 10 bases are a match to TRBD1. Germline assignment: CDR1 SNHLY and CDR2 FYNNEI. The trim removed 9 bases at V and 5 bases at J, leaving 3 bases unmatched. The CDR3 is 12 residues long. Full variable domain (outside the CDR3, taken from reference TRBV2 and TRBJ1-1): EPEVTQTPSHQVTQMGQEVILRCVPISNHLYFYWYRQILGQKVEFLVSFYNNEISEKSEIFDDQFSVERPDGSNFTLKIRSTKLEDSAMYFCARGQGRTEAFFGQGTRLTVV.

This clone was seen more than once but under ten times. The CDR3 spells CASSVGGTSEFYEQYF. DNA for the CDR3: TGCGCCAGCAGCGTCGGCGGGACTAGCGAATTCTACGAGCAGTACTTC. J is TRBJ2-7 and V is TRBV5-1; 10 bases are a match to TRBD2. Germline V lookup: CDR1 SGHRS, CDR2 YFSETQ. The CDR3 contains 16 residues. The ends lost 4 bases at V and 3 bases at J; junction bases unmatched: 10.